The 28 T cell receptor beta chains in this list originate from one sample, sequenced in a study of T-cell reconstitution after alpha-beta-depleted transplantation in children. A library of TCRbeta sequences, prepared with unique molecular identifiers, was generated. Using its own MiXCR run on the PCR reads, TCRdb lists one record per CDR3 protein. This table holds about a million distinct CDR3 sequences, 25% to 35% found once. Sequenced here: PBMCs, mostly from graft donor cells, sampled 360 days after TCRalphabeta/CD19-depleted stem cell transplant. Receptor source: a boy less than two years old who had a stem cell transplant for SCID, so the T cells may come from the graft donor.

This clonotype occurred a few times. The gene calls are TRBV4-3 and TRBJ2-7; D assignment may be TRBD1 or TRBD2 (6 bases each). V dropped 1 base and J dropped 5 bases, with 12 bases sitting between them. The germline gives CDR1 LGHNA, CDR2 YSLEER. The CDR3 spans 14 residues. CDR3 DNA sequence: TGCGCCAGCAGCCAAGGGGACACTAGCCACGAGCAGTACTTC. Translated: CASSQGDTSHEQYF.

This clonotype was observed a few times. The chain joins TRBV6-1 to TRBJ2-3, with 7 bases that match TRBD1. There are 18 residues in the CDR3. The V gene's germline CDR1 is MNHNS and CDR2 SASEGT. J was trimmed by 1 base and V by 7 bases; bases with no gene match: 17. CDR3 sequence (DNA): TGTGCCAGCACCACGCCTTACAGGGGTAAGAGAGGCACAGATACGCAGTATTTT. Translation: CASTTPYRGKRGTDTQYF.

The CDR3 DNA reads as TGTGCTAGTGCCCGATGGGGCGGGGAATCAGATACGCAGTATTTT. It specifies CASARWGGESDTQYF. The chain carries TRBV12-5 and TRBJ2-3, with TRBD2 as a possible D gene (6 bases). The V gene's germline CDR1 is LGHNT and CDR2 FRNRAP. The CDR3 totals 15 residues. Trimming removed 7 bases at V and 4 bases at J, with 18 bases between. Looking up the rest from reference TRBV12-5 and TRBJ2-3 gives the full variable domain: DARVTQTPRHKVTEMGQEVTMRCQPILGHNTVFWYRQTMMQGLELLAYFRNRAPLDDSGMPKDRFSAEMPDATLATLKIQPSEPRDSAVYFCASARWGGESDTQYFGPGTRLTVL.

This clonotype was recorded many times. V gene TRBV20-1 combines with J gene TRBJ2-2, with a tentative D call TRBD2 (6 bases). Germline V gives CDR1 DFQATT, CDR2 SNEGSKA (reference sequence). This CDR3 is built from 17 residues. V lost 1 base and J lost 5, with 20 bases in between. CDR3 DNA: TGCAGTGCTAGAGCTCGTGCTCTCGGGGGTTCGACCGGGGAGCTGTTTTTT. It yields the protein CSARARALGGSTGELFF.

This chain uses TRBV7-2 with TRBJ2-3, with D possibly matching TRBD2 (6 bases). CDR1 and CDR2 (germline): SGHTA, FQGNSA. Trimming removed 2 bases at V and 8 bases at J, with 14 bases between. This CDR3 is 14 amino acids long. The CDR3, as DNA: TGTGCCAGCAGCTTAAATAGTGGGAGGCTTACGCAGTATTTT. Translation: CASSLNSGRLTQYF. Combining the CDR3 with reference TRBV7-2 and TRBJ2-3 gives the whole variable domain GAGVSQSPSNKVTEKGKDVELRCDPISGHTALYWYRQSLGQGLEFLIYFQGNSAPDKSGLPSDRFSAERTGGSVSTLTIQRTQQEDSAVYLCASSLNSGRLTQYFGPGTRLTVL.

The chain links TRBV9 to TRBJ2-1, with D uncertain. Germline values: CDR1 SGDLS, CDR2 YYNGEE. This CDR3 comprises 13 residues. V was clipped by 0 bases and J by 8 bases, with 9 bases between them. DNA of the CDR3: TGTGCCAGCAGCGTAGGCGCTTCCTATGAGCAGTTCTTC. Its protein product is CASSVGASYEQFF.

Only a few counts were recorded for this clonotype. This chain joins TRBV5-1 and TRBJ1-1, with 9 bases lining up with TRBD1. The trim removed 2 bases at V and 1 base at J, leaving 6 bases unmatched. Germline V gene data show CDR1 as SGHRS and CDR2 as YFSETQ. The CDR3 consists of 16 residues. CDR3 coding DNA: TGCGCCAGCAGCTTCTACAGGGGGCACTGGAACACTGAAGCTTTCTTT. Translation: CASSFYRGHWNTEAFF.

This clonotype came up once. This rearrangement joins TRBV20-1 to TRBJ2-5; 7 bases align to TRBD1. CDR1 DFQATT and CDR2 SNEGSKA come from the germline V gene (reference sequence). V dropped 4 bases and J dropped 2; count of bases not matched to a gene: 7. The CDR3 runs 14 residues. The CDR3 sequence is CSATAGGLQETQYF. The CDR3 bases are TGCAGTGCTACGGCAGGGGGATTACAAGAGACCCAGTACTTC.

This clonotype was seen more than once but under ten times. V is TRBV12-3 or TRBV12-4 and J is TRBJ1-1; possibly TRBD1 for D (6 bases). The CDR3 has 14 amino acids. Trimming pared 7 bases from V and 0 bases from J, leaving 12 bases between. The CDR3 DNA is TGTGCCAGCACCAAACAGGGTCTGAACACTGAAGCTTTCTTT. It codes for CASTKQGLNTEAFF.

The chain recombines TRBV19 with TRBJ2-2; no clear D gene. The CDR3 loop spans 15 amino acids. CDR1 is LNHDA and CDR2 is SQIVND in the germline V gene (reference sequence). V lost 6 bases and J 5 bases, leaving 16 bases between the germline ends. In DNA, the CDR3 is TGTGCCAGTAGATCCTATCCCCGCGAAACCGGGGAGCTGTTTTTT. Protein product: CASRSYPRETGELFF.

The chain employs TRBV7-9 and TRBJ1-4; 12 bases match TRBD1. V lost 5 bases, J lost 7 bases, and 8 bases stayed unmatched. Germline CDR1 is SEHNR and CDR2 is FQNEAQ (reference sequence). The CDR3 length is 16 residues. CDR3 in amino acids: CASSTGTGGTFEKLFF. CDR3 nucleotide sequence: TGTGCCAGCAGCACTGGGACAGGGGGCACTTTTGAAAAACTGTTTTTT.

A few counts support this clonotype. The rearrangement links TRBV5-6 to TRBJ2-6; D is possibly TRBD1 or TRBD2 (5 bases each). The germline V and J ends were trimmed by 4 bases and 0 bases, with 20 bases remaining between them. The CDR3 has 19 residues. Looked up from germline, CDR1 is SGHDT and CDR2 is YYEEEE. CDR3 bases: TGTGCCAGCAGCATCTTTGGGACGCCAATTTCCTCTGGGGCCAACGTCCTGACTTTC. Its translation: CASSIFGTPISSGANVLTF.

The rearrangement links TRBV6-2 or TRBV6-3 to TRBJ2-3; D is tentatively TRBD1 or TRBD2 (5 bases each). V was shortened by 2 bases and J by 1 base, with 10 bases between the two germline ends. The CDR3 is 15 amino acids. Germline assignment: CDR1 MNHEY and CDR2 SVGEGT. In DNA form, the CDR3 reads TGTGCCAGCAGTTACGCCCGGGACGGCACAGATACGCAGTATTTT. This encodes CASSYARDGTDTQYF.

This clonotype was observed a handful of times. This sequence joins TRBV15 and TRBJ2-1, with 11 bases fitting TRBD2. Germline-derived CDR1 and CDR2 are LNHNV and YYDKDF (reference sequence). V shed 3 bases and J 1 base; nucleotides not matched to a gene: 8. This CDR3 is 18 amino acids long. The CDR3 protein is CATSSWLAGGRSYNEQFF. In nucleotides, the CDR3 is TGTGCCACCAGCAGTTGGCTAGCGGGGGGTAGGTCCTACAATGAGCAGTTCTTC.

This chain links TRBV24-1 with TRBJ2-1; the D is unclear. The germline CDR1 and CDR2 sequences are KGHDR and SFDVKD. Trimming cost V 1 base and J 4 bases, with 7 bases left between them. CDR3 size: 14 residues. CDR3 in amino acids: CATSDFGAYNEQFF. As DNA, the CDR3 is TGTGCCACCAGTGATTTTGGCGCTTACAATGAGCAGTTCTTC.

This clonotype was counted only a few times. The chain couples TRBV12-3 or TRBV12-4 to TRBJ2-7; D may correspond to TRBD1 or TRBD2 (7 bases each). Trimming pared 3 bases from V and 2 bases from J, leaving 20 bases between. The CDR3 contains 17 residues. CDR3 in DNA: TGTGCCAGCAGTTTGAGGGGGCCGGGGGGATCTACCTACGAGCAGTACTTC. Protein: CASSLRGPGGSTYEQYF.

The chain carries TRBV18 and TRBJ2-6, with a tentative D call TRBD1 (5 bases). Between the trimmed V and J ends, which lost 4 bases and 1 base, there was a span of 11 bases. Germline V gene data show CDR1 as KGHSH and CDR2 as LQKENI. The CDR3 is 16 residues long. The CDR3 loop is CASSRGMGSGANVLTF. Here the CDR3 DNA reads TGTGCCAGCTCACGGGGCATGGGATCTGGGGCCAACGTCCTGACTTTC.

A few counts support this clonotype. The chain uses TRBV15 and TRBJ2-1; 12 nucleotides align to TRBD2. This CDR3 region has 17 residues. Germline V gene sequence: CDR1 LNHNV, CDR2 YYDKDF (reference sequence). Unmatched junction bases numbered 4, after V lost 1 base and J lost 3 bases. The CDR3 is CATSRGRLAGVYNEQFF. The CDR3 DNA reads as TGTGCCACCAGCAGAGGCCGACTAGCGGGAGTCTACAATGAGCAGTTCTTC.

The chain carries TRBV2 and TRBJ1-2; D gene unclear. The V end was cut by 1 base, the J end by 7 bases, with 10 bases between. CDR1 is SNHLY and CDR2 is FYNNEI in the germline V gene. The CDR3 has 13 amino acids. Written as DNA, the CDR3 is TGTGCCAGCAGTGAAGACGGCCCGGGTGGCTACACCTTC. Its translation: CASSEDGPGGYTF.

In this sample, this clonotype turned up a few times. The rearrangement links TRBV6-5 to TRBJ2-1; 9 positions match TRBD1. CDR3 length: 16 residues. The trim removed 3 bases at V and 0 bases at J, leaving 3 bases unmatched. Germline V gene lookup returns CDR1 MNHEY and CDR2 SVGAGI. CDR3 nucleotides: TGTGCCAGCAGTTATGCGGGACAGGGCTCCTACAATGAGCAGTTCTTC. Amino acids: CASSYAGQGSYNEQFF.

This rearrangement joins TRBV10-3 to TRBJ1-1; the match to TRBD1 covers 8 bases. Germline CDR1 ENHRY, CDR2 SYGVKD. The V segment lost 0 bases and the J segment 5 bases; nucleotides outside the gene matches: 8. This CDR3 is 16 amino acids long. CDR3 nucleotides: TGTGCCATCAGTGAGTCGACCCGGACAGGGTGGACTGAAGCTTTCTTT. Translation gives CAISESTRTGWTEAFF.

The chain uses TRBV7-8 and TRBJ2-7; D unresolved. CDR3 length: 12 amino acids. V was clipped by 2 bases and J by 5 bases, with 7 bases between them. Germline V gives CDR1 SGHVS, CDR2 FQNEAQ. The CDR3 loop is CASSLNIHEQYF. The CDR3 DNA reads as TGTGCCAGCAGCTTAAATATCCACGAGCAGTACTTC.

The chain employs TRBV9 and TRBJ2-3, with D unresolved. Per germline, CDR1 SGDLS and CDR2 YYNGEE. The CDR3 totals 16 residues. Trimming took 3 bases from V and 1 from J, leaving 15 bases between them. CDR3 protein: CASSASLLPGTDTQYF. The CDR3, as DNA: TGTGCCAGCAGCGCGAGCCTCTTACCGGGCACAGATACGCAGTATTTT. The variable domain in full, with the rest retrieved from reference TRBV9 and TRBJ2-3, is DSGVTQTPKHLITATGQRVTLRCSPRSGDLSVYWYQQSLDQGLQFLIQYYNGEERAKGNILERFSAQQFPDLHSELNLSSLELGDSALYFCASSASLLPGTDTQYFGPGTRLTVL.

Regarding this clonotype: A read error may be the cause here, since a much bigger clone is one base away. V usage is TRBV4-1 and J usage is TRBJ2-1; D tentatively fits TRBD1 or TRBD2 (5 bases each). Germline-derived CDR1 and CDR2 are MGHRA and YSYEKL. This CDR3 comprises 16 residues. The CDR3 bases are TGCGTCAGCAGCCAAGTGGGGGTTACTTCCAGCAATGAGCAGTTCTTC. Amino acid sequence: CVSSQVGVTSSNEQFF.

This clonotype has more than one count but fewer than ten. J is TRBJ2-1 and V is TRBV5-1; 11 nucleotides match TRBD2. The CDR3 runs to 15 residues. The trim removed 4 bases at V and 8 bases at J, leaving 8 bases unmatched. Germline CDR1 SGHRS, CDR2 YFSETQ. CDR3 sequence: CASSQSSGGRDEQFF. The CDR3 DNA reads TGCGCCAGCAGCCAATCTAGCGGGGGGAGAGATGAGCAGTTCTTC. The whole variable domain, remainder taken from reference TRBV5-1 and TRBJ2-1, is KAGVTQTPRYLIKTRGQQVTLSCSPISGHRSVSWYQQTPGQGLQFLFEYFSETQRNKGNFPGRFSGRQFSNSRSEMNVSTLELGDSALYLCASSQSSGGRDEQFFGPGTRLTVL.

The rearrangement links TRBV28 to TRBJ1-1; 9 nucleotides agree with TRBD1. With 6 bases clipped from V and 7 bases from J, the junction kept 3 bases outside the gene matches. CDR1 MDHEN and CDR2 SYDVKM come from the germline V gene. This CDR3 spans 12 amino acids. CDR3 sequence: CASSQDRGEAFF. CDR3 DNA: TGTGCCAGCAGCCAGGACAGGGGTGAAGCTTTCTTT.

This clonotype showed up just a few times. DNA for the CDR3: TGCGCCAGCAGCCAAGATCTACGTTCTAATGAGCAGTTCTTC. This encodes CASSQDLRSNEQFF. The chain is built from TRBV4-1 and TRBJ2-1; D gene uncertain. The CDR3 spans 14 residues. V was cut by 0 bases and J by 7 bases, with 10 bases left in between. Germline-derived CDR1 and CDR2 are MGHRA and YSYEKL.

The chain is built from TRBV6-5 and TRBJ1-3; D is ambiguous. The germline CDR1 and CDR2 sequences are MNHEY and SVGAGI. Trimming pared 2 bases from V and 3 bases from J, leaving 8 bases between. The CDR3 extends over 14 amino acids. For the CDR3, the DNA is TGTGCCAGCAGTTACATCCTCAGTGGAAACACCATATATTTT. This translates into CASSYILSGNTIYF.